This TCR beta chain was recovered during a study of blood T cell repertoires in COVID-19. Across the whole study: COVID-19 samples from acute and convalescent phases originated in the United States, Italy and Spain. Nucleic acid was either cDNA or gDNA, and it came from T cells, B-cell-depleted T cells, or PBMCs.

The repertoire was sequenced with immunoSEQ multiplex PCR; TCRdb's copy has only in-frame clones and lacks some. The table records 200,000 to 300,000 clones, about 83% of them present only once. V lost 1 base to trimming and J lost 2 bases; unmatched junction nucleotides: 6. The CDR3 is 17 residues long. Germline lookup yields CDR1 LGHNA and CDR2 YNFKEQ. Source material: peripheral blood. This TCR came from a human donor in a cohort sampled during active COVID-19. This sequence joins TRBV4-2 and TRBJ2-4; 9 bases align to TRBD2. CDR3 amino acids: CASSQGGSGSPKNIQYF. In DNA, the CDR3 is TGTGCCAGCAGCCAAGGGGGTAGCGGGAGCCCCAAAAACATTCAGTACTTC.